These 20 T cell receptor beta chains were sequenced from one sample in a study of read filtering for tumor transcriptome and immune sequencing. This library used 300 to 500 ng RNA and molecular barcoded adaptors spanning alpha/delta and beta/gamma chains. TCRdb fed the reads into MiXCR, producing one record per CDR3 protein. The sample carries 100,000 to 150,000 distinct CDR3 sequences, about 12% recorded once. Sequences were obtained from a population of CD138-negative cells sorted from bone marrow. The receptors derive from a donor at least 40 years old with multiple myeloma.

The sample holds many counts of this clonotype. The chain carries TRBV6-2 or TRBV6-3 and TRBJ2-1, with 16 bases matching TRBD2. V shed 6 bases, J shed 7 bases, and the junction held 6 bases outside the gene matches. Looked up from germline, CDR1 is MNHEY and CDR2 is SVGEGT. There are 16 residues in the CDR3. The CDR3 reads CASRRGLAGGENEQFF. CDR3 DNA: TGTGCCAGCAGGAGGGGACTAGCGGGAGGGGAAAATGAGCAGTTCTTC.

This clonotype was seen repeatedly, ten times or more. At one end, the junction sequence differs from germline, possibly due to a read error. The J gene is TRBJ2-1, the V gene TRBV12-3 or TRBV12-4, with D possibly being TRBD2 (5 bases). The CDR3 covers 17 residues. The CDR3 loop reads CASSPPEARSSYNERFF. The CDR3, as DNA: TGTGCCAGCAGTCCGCCGGAGGCTAGGAGCTCCTACAATGAGCGGTTCTTC.

Comment on this clonotype: A read error is possible here, since a much larger clone lies one base away. The chain links TRBV10-2 to TRBJ1-5, with D perhaps TRBD1 (5 bases). CDR3 size: 15 residues. V lost 0 bases and J lost 7, with 13 bases in between. The germline gives CDR1 WSHSY, CDR2 SAAADI. The CDR3 spells CASSESKGKLQPQHF. DNA of the CDR3: TGCGCCAGCAGTGAGTCGAAGGGGAAGCTGCAGCCCCAGCATTTT.

The table lists this clonotype with many counts. The V gene is TRBV27, the J gene TRBJ2-5; D possibly uses TRBD1 or TRBD2 (6 bases each). CDR1 and CDR2 from the germline V gene are MNHEY and SMNVEV (reference sequence). The CDR3 loop spans 15 amino acids. Trimming took off 2 bases at V and 5 bases at J, with 15 bases between the two ends. The CDR3 here is CASSLRGLGGETQYF. CDR3 DNA: TGTGCCAGCAGTTTAAGGGGGTTGGGGGGTGAGACCCAGTACTTC.

This clonotype was seen at least ten times. The V gene is TRBV11-2, the J gene TRBJ1-6, with 9 bases aligning to TRBD1. This CDR3 has 15 amino acids. Losses at the gene ends were 3 bases for V and 6 bases for J; bases not matched to a gene: 3. Germline V gene sequence: CDR1 SGHAT, CDR2 FQNNGV. CDR3: CASSLATGGNSPLHF. The CDR3 nucleotides are TGTGCCAGCAGCTTGGCGACAGGGGGTAATTCACCCCTCCACTTT.

This clonotype was detected ten times or more. V is TRBV20-1 and J is TRBJ2-2; 15 bases match TRBD2. The CDR3 has 17 residues. Germline V CDR1 and CDR2: DFQATT, SNEGSKA (reference sequence). J gave up 0 bases and V 4 bases, and 3 bases lay outside the gene matches. Here the CDR3 reads CSATGTSGRPNTGELFF. DNA for the CDR3: TGCAGTGCTACCGGGACTAGCGGGAGGCCGAACACCGGGGAGCTGTTTTTT.

The table lists this clonotype with a few counts. J is TRBJ2-7 and V is TRBV5-4; 15 nucleotides line up with TRBD2. This CDR3 contains 16 residues. V shed 3 bases, J shed 4 bases, and the junction held 5 bases outside the gene matches. Germline V lookup: CDR1 SGHNT, CDR2 YYREEE (reference sequence). Here the CDR3 DNA reads TGTGCCAGCAGCTCGGGACTAGCGGGAGGATTGTACGAGCAGTACTTC. Translated: CASSSGLAGGLYEQYF. The whole variable domain, filled in from reference TRBV5-4 and TRBJ2-7, reads ETGVTQSPTHLIKTRGQQVTLRCSSQSGHNTVSWYQQALGQGPQFIFQYYREEENGRGNFPPRFSGLQFPNYSSELNVNALELDDSALYLCASSSGLAGGLYEQYFGPGTRLTVT.

This chain uses TRBV7-9 with TRBJ1-4; D uncertain. Trimming cost V 5 bases and J 3 bases, with 10 bases left between them. Germline-derived CDR1 and CDR2 are SEHNR and FQNEAQ (reference sequence). CDR3 size: 14 residues. The CDR3 nucleotides are TGTGCCAGCAGCCTCCGGGAGTCTAATGAAAAACTGTTTTTT. It is translated as CASSLRESNEKLFF.

J is TRBJ2-7 and V is TRBV27; D possibly matches TRBD1 or TRBD2 (5 bases each). Germline-derived CDR1 and CDR2 are MNHEY and SMNVEV (reference sequence). Trimming shortened V by 6 bases and J by 9 bases, and 21 bases separated the two germline ends. The CDR3 loop spans 14 amino acids. The CDR3 DNA is TGTGCCAGCAGCTCAACCGGGACGGCATTCGGGCAGTACTTC. Its translation is CASSSTGTAFGQYF.

This clonotype was counted ten times or more. V gene TRBV6-6 combines with J gene TRBJ1-2; D perhaps matches TRBD1 (5 bases). Trimming pared 7 bases from V and 4 bases from J, leaving 10 bases between. The length of the CDR3 is 12 residues. Germline V gene sequence: CDR1 MNHNY, CDR2 SVGAGI (reference sequence). The CDR3 sequence: CASTGQLYGYTF. The DNA of the CDR3 is TGTGCCAGCACGGGGCAGCTCTATGGCTACACCTTC.

This clonotype was seen repeatedly, ten times or more. The chain is built from TRBV11-2 and TRBJ2-6; TRBD1 aligns across 10 bases. Per germline, CDR1 SGHAT and CDR2 FQNNGV. The CDR3 length is 17 residues. The trim removed 5 bases at V and 2 bases at J, leaving 6 bases unmatched. The DNA for the CDR3 is TGTGCCAGCAGCCCAAGGACAGGGGGGACTGGGGCCAACGTCCTGACTTTC. It translates to CASSPRTGGTGANVLTF.

Ten or more counts support this clonotype. The rearrangement joins TRBV20-1 to TRBJ1-4; unclear D gene. The CDR3 has 13 amino acids. CDR1 is DFQATT and CDR2 is SNEGSKA in the germline V gene (reference sequence). V shed 4 bases and J shed 8 bases, with 14 bases lying between them. CDR3 sequence (DNA): TGCAGTGCTATGTTCGGGGTGGGCGAAAAACTGTTTTTT. Translating gives CSAMFGVGEKLFF.

This clonotype was detected ten times or more. This rearrangement joins TRBV7-9 to TRBJ2-4; no reliable D call. Germline V gene lookup returns CDR1 SEHNR and CDR2 FQNEAQ (reference sequence). The CDR3 extends over 14 amino acids. Trimming removed 5 bases from V and 0 bases from J, with 8 bases in between. In DNA form, the CDR3 reads TGTGCCAGCAGCCCAGCTGAAGCCAAAAACATTCAGTACTTC. It is translated as CASSPAEAKNIQYF.

This clonotype showed up many times. This chain links TRBV4-3 with TRBJ2-1, with 7 bases aligning to TRBD2. CDR3 length equals 19 residues. The germline gives CDR1 LGHNA, CDR2 YSLEER. J gave up 4 bases and V 0 bases, and 15 bases lay outside the gene matches. The CDR3 is CASSQDPSGGSRAYNEQFF. CDR3 DNA: TGCGCCAGCAGCCAAGACCCCTCGGGAGGTAGCCGGGCTTACAATGAGCAGTTCTTC.

A remark on this clonotype: One base away lies a much larger clone, so this may be a sequencing read error. J is TRBJ2-1 and V is TRBV7-2, with D possibly matching TRBD2 (6 bases). Trimming shortened V by 5 bases and J by 0 bases, and 11 bases separated the two germline ends. Germline values: CDR1 SGHTA, CDR2 FQGNSA. There are 15 residues in the CDR3. The CDR3 sequence is CASSALEGSYNEQFF. CDR3 coding DNA: TGTGCCAGCAGCGCACTGGAGGGCTCCTACAATGAGCAGTTCTTC.

This clonotype was observed at least ten times. Here the CDR3 DNA reads TGTGCCAGCAGCGTATCAGCGGGAGGCGAGCAGTACTTC. Protein product: CASSVSAGGEQYF. The chain uses TRBV9 and TRBJ2-7; TRBD2 aligns across 9 bases. Per germline, CDR1 SGDLS and CDR2 YYNGEE. CDR3 length: 13 residues. V shed 1 base and J 6 bases; nucleotides not matched to a gene: 2.

This clonotype was recorded many times. The chain is built from TRBV11-2 and TRBJ2-5; 9 bases map to TRBD1. This CDR3 has 14 amino acids. J gave up 4 bases and V 5 bases, and 5 bases lay outside the gene matches. In germline, CDR1 is SGHAT, CDR2 FQNNGV. The DNA for the CDR3 is TGTGCCAGCAGCCAAGGACAGGGGTTAGAGACCCAGTACTTC. It is translated as CASSQGQGLETQYF.

This rearrangement joins TRBV29-1 to TRBJ1-2; D is ambiguous. Germline V gene sequence: CDR1 SQVTM, CDR2 ANQGSEA. Trimming cost V 3 bases and J 4 bases, with 12 bases left between them. The CDR3 has 13 amino acids. CDR3 DNA: TGCAGCGTTGAGTCAGCTTCCCCCTATGGCTACACCTTC. Translating gives CSVESASPYGYTF.

This clonotype was detected many times. The junction departs from germline at one end; a sequencing error may be responsible. The chain uses TRBV5-1 and TRBJ1-1, with D possibly matching TRBD1 (5 bases). The germline V gene encodes CDR1 SGHRS and CDR2 YFSETQ. The CDR3 covers 13 residues. The chain's CDR3 is CASSLDRNTEAFF. The CDR3 DNA follows: TGTGCCAGCAGCTTAGACAGGAACACTGAAGCTTTCTTT. Looking up the rest from reference TRBV5-1 and TRBJ1-1 gives the full variable domain: KAGVTQTPRYLIKTRGQQVTLSCSPISGHRSVSWYQQTPGQGLQFLFEYFSETQRNKGNFPGRFSGRQFSNSRSEMNVSTLELGDSALYLCASSLDRNTEAFFGQGTRLTVV.

J is TRBJ2-5 and V is TRBV20-1, with unresolved D. With 4 bases removed from V and 2 bases from J, the gap between germline ends came to 5 bases. The CDR3 has 11 residues. The germline CDR1 and CDR2 sequences are DFQATT and SNEGSKA (reference sequence). The CDR3: CSATRQETQYF. CDR3 nucleotide sequence: TGCAGTGCTACAAGACAAGAGACCCAGTACTTC.